What follows describes a single T cell receptor (beta chain). Enrolment of Seattle patients took place during active infection, and they were followed longitudinally. These data are taken from a study of blood T cell repertoires in COVID-19. In the original workflow: The assay estimated nucleated cells by amplifying reference gene primers. Measured with immunoSEQ multiplex PCR; TCRdb has only the in-frame clones, and not every one. Clonal size and the V and J genes are those of that table, whereas D and trimming came from the DNA. Among approximately 330,000 clones listed, around 90% were seen once. The junction had 5 bases not matched to a gene; V was cut back by 4 bases and J by 2 bases. The CDR3 length is 16 residues. The germline CDR1 and CDR2 sequences are SGHNT and YYREEE (reference sequence).

The receptor comes from a man under 40 with COVID-19, enrolled during active disease. Sequencing was carried out using peripheral blood. The chain combines TRBV5-4 with TRBJ2-1; 11 positions match TRBD2. The CDR3 sequence is CASSPTSGEPYNEQFF. CDR3 coding DNA: TGTGCCAGCAGCCCGACTAGCGGGGAGCCCTACAATGAGCAGTTCTTC.